This TCR beta chain was recovered during a study of blood T cell repertoires in COVID-19. Only in-frame clones appear in the TCRdb table, and some are missing; sequencing was by immunoSEQ multiplex PCR. The sample lists 77,000 or so clones, around nine tenths occurring once. From germline, CDR1 is SQVTM and CDR2 ANQGSEA. V was pared by 7 bases and J by 7 bases, with 15 bases of the junction left unmatched. The CDR3 has 15 residues. The sequenced sample consisted of peripheral blood. This TCR was recovered from a man between 45 and 60 years old with active COVID-19. The rearrangement joins TRBV29-1 to TRBJ1-2, with TRBD1 matching 10 bases. CDR3 loop: CSASPATGGAGGYTF. The DNA for the CDR3 is TGCAGCGCCTCTCCGGCGACAGGGGGCGCCGGTGGCTACACCTTC.